In its sample, the clone carrying this T cell receptor beta chain was seen once. Germline CDR1 and CDR2: SGDLS and YYNGEE. The CDR3 contains 13 residues. Between the trimmed V and J ends, which lost 4 bases and 4 bases, there was a span of 11 bases. This sample is drawn from a study of blood T cell repertoires in COVID-19. Libraries were prepared by immunoSEQ multiplex PCR; TCRdb keeps only in-frame clonotypes and omits some of them. This sample yields hundreds of thousands of clones, of which 80% to 90% are seen a single time; 0.7% to 1% belongs to the top ten. The TCR comes from a man between 18 and 29 years old with COVID-19, enrolled during active disease. Sequencing input: peripheral blood. This sequence joins TRBV9 and TRBJ2-5; D remains unclear. The CDR3 DNA follows: TGTGCCAGCAGCAAGAGTCTGTCAGAGACCCAGTACTTC. Encoded protein: CASSKSLSETQYF.